This T cell receptor beta chain was observed in a study of siplizumab effects on memory and regulatory T cells. Study-level results: Roughly 75-95% of proliferating CD4+ or CD8+ clones lacked a naive or memory phenotype that could be assigned. There appeared to be greater diversity in naive T cells than in memory cells, and naive T cells seemed major contributors to the alloresponse.

Assay used: immunoSEQ multiplex PCR; TCRdb lists only in-frame clones, some missing. The table records roughly 100,000 clones, 80% to 95% of them present only once. V lost 4 bases and J 6 bases, leaving 6 bases between the germline ends. Germline CDR1 and CDR2: MNHEY and SVGAGI. CDR3 length: 11 residues. With regard to this clone: Antigen specificity is unknown.

This receptor was identified in a human donor in good health. The rearrangement links TRBV6-5 to TRBJ1-1; D remains ambiguous. Input material: CD8+ T cells sorted from blood. CDR3 loop: CASSSGAEAFF. CDR3 sequence (DNA): TGTGCCAGCAGTTCGGGAGCTGAAGCTTTCTTT.